The present T cell receptor beta chain was sequenced within a study of CD8 T cells in ankylosing spondylitis. Study conclusions and caveats: There was a TCR beta motif, made of several highly homologous variants, that appeared characteristic of ankylosing spondylitis blood.

Points on this clonotype: Its antigen remains unknown.

Germline CDR1 reads SGHNT; CDR2 reads YYREEE (reference sequence). This CDR3 comprises 14 residues. The V gene end was trimmed by 7 bases and the J gene end by 2 bases; junction bases not matched to a gene: 3. MiXCR, run by TCRdb on the 5' RACE reads, gives a single entry per CDR3 protein. The table records roughly 160,000 distinct CDR3 sequences, just over 9.5% of them present only once. The chain carries TRBV5-4 and TRBJ2-2; the match to TRBD1 covers 9 bases. Sequencing used blood, either unsorted or a sorted T cell fraction (not recorded which). The sequence was obtained from a female donor with ankylosing spondylitis or in good health (not recorded which). This CDR3 is CASGDRANTGELFF. CDR3 sequence (DNA): TGTGCCAGCGGGGACAGGGCAAACACCGGGGAGCTGTTTTTT. Drawing the rest from reference TRBV5-4 and TRBJ2-2, the complete variable domain is ETGVTQSPTHLIKTRGQQVTLRCSSQSGHNTVSWYQQALGQGPQFIFQYYREEENGRGNFPPRFSGLQFPNYSSELNVNALELDDSALYLCASGDRANTGELFFGEGSRLTVL.